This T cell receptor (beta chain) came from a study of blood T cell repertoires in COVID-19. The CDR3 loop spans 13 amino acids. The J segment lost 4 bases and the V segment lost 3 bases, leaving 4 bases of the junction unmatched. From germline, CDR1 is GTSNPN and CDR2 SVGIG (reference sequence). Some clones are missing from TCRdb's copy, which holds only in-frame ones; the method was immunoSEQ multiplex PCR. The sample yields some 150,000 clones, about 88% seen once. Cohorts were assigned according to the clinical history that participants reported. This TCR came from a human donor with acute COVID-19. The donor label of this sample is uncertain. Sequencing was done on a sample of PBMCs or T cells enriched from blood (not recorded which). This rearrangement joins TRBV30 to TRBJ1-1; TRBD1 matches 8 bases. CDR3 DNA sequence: TGTGCCTGGAGAACCGGGACAGGCACTGAAGCTTTCTTT. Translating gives CAWRTGTGTEAFF. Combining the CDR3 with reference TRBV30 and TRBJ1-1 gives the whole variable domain SQTIHQWPATLVQPVGSPLSLECTVEGTSNPNLYWYRQAAGRGLQLLFYSVGIGQISSEVPQNLSASRPQDRQFILSSKKLLLSDSGFYLCAWRTGTGTEAFFGQGTRLTVV.